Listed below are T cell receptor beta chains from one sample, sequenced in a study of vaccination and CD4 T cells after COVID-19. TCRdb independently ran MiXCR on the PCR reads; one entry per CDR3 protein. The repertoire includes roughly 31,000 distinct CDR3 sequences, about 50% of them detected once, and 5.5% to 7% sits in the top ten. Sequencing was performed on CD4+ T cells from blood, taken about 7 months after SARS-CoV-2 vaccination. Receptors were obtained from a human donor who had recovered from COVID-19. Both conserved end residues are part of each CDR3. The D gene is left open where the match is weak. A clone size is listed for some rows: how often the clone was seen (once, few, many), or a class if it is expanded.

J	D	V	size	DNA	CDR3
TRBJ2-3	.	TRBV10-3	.	TGTGCCATCAGTGAGTCGAAAAGGGCTAGCACAGATACGCAGTATTTT	CAISESKRASTDTQYF
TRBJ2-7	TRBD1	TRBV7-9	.	TGTGCCAGCAGCTTTACCAACAGGGGGCTCTACGAGCAGTACTTC	CASSFTNRGLYEQYF
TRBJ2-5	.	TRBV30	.	TGTGCCTGGGAGGAACAGCGAAAAGAGACCCAGTACTTC	CAWEEQRKETQYF
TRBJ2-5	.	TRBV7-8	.	TGTGCCAGCAGCTTGTGGGACGAGGAGACCCAGTACTTC	CASSLWDEETQYF
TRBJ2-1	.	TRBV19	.	TGTGCCAGTAGCGGGGTTAACACAGGGAAGCAGTTCTTC	CASSGVNTGKQFF
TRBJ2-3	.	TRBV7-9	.	TGTGCCAGCAGCTTAGGGGGGCTTGGATACACAGATACGCAGTATTTT	CASSLGGLGYTDTQYF
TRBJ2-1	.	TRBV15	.	TGTGCCACCAGCAGAGGGTCGGTTCCCTACTCCTACAATGAGCAGTTCTTC	CATSRGSVPYSYNEQFF
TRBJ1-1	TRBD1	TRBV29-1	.	TGCAGCGTTAGGGACAGGGGATTGCCCCAAGGCACTGAAGCTTTCTTT	CSVRDRGLPQGTEAFF
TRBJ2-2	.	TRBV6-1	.	TGTGCCAGCAGATCGGACCTCCCCGTCGGGGCTAACACCGGGGAGCTGTTTTTT	CASRSDLPVGANTGELFF
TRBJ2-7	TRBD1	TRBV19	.	TGTGCCAGTAGTATGCCTGGGACAGGGTTATACGAGCAGTACTTC	CASSMPGTGLYEQYF
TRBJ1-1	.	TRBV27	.	TGTGCCAGCCGTTTGGAGGTCAAGAACACTGAAGCTTTCTTT	CASRLEVKNTEAFF
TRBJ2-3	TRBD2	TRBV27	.	TGTGCCAGCAGGTCACAACTAGCGGACTACACAGATACGCAGTATTTT	CASRSQLADYTDTQYF
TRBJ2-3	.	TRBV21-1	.	TGTGCCAGCAACCGGCCCAGGGATGGAGATACGCAGTATTTT	CASNRPRDGDTQYF
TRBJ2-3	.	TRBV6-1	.	TGTGCCAGCAGTCCCGGACCCCGGATGACTACGCAGTATTTT	CASSPGPRMTTQYF
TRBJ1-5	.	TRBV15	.	TGTGCCACCAGCAGAGGGGACTTACTCAATCAGCCCCAGCATTTT	CATSRGDLLNQPQHF
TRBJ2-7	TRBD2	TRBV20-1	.	TGCAGTGCTAGCCCGGGGACTAGCGGGAGTTACGAGCAGTACTTC	CSASPGTSGSYEQYF
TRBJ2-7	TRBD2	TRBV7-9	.	TGTGCCAGCAGTATTGGACTAGCGGGAGGGTTAGGAGAGCAGTACTTC	CASSIGLAGGLGEQYF
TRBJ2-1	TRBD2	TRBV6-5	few	TGTGCCAGCAGTTACTCAGGGACTAGCGGACTCTACAATGAGCAGTTCTTC	CASSYSGTSGLYNEQFF
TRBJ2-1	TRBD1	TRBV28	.	TGTGCCAGCACAACAGGGGGCCCACGAGCGGGCTCCTACAATGAGCAGTTCTTC	CASTTGGPRAGSYNEQFF
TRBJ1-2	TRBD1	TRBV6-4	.	TGTGCCAGCAGTGGCGGGACAGGGAGTAGCTACACCTTC	CASSGGTGSSYTF